The rows below give T cell receptor beta chains drawn from one sample of a study of blood T cell repertoires in COVID-19. Profiled with immunoSEQ multiplex PCR; TCRdb holds only in-frame clones, not every one. Of a few hundred thousand clones detected, roughly 85% appear once; the ten largest clones hold 7.2%. Sequenced: peripheral blood. The receptors derive from a human donor in a cohort sampled during active COVID-19. Each CDR3 is given with its conserved first and last residue. The order of the fields is J gene, clone size, V gene, D gene, CDR3 DNA, CDR3 protein. A D gene is named only where the DNA matches it firmly. Clone size is shown for a subset of rows, as once, few, many or a class of expanded clone.

TRBJ2-1 | NA | TRBV5-4 | TRBD2 | TGTGCCAGCAGACTGACGGGGGGGGCTTACAATGAGCAGTTCTTC | CASRLTGGAYNEQFF
TRBJ2-4 | NA | TRBV6-1 | TRBD1 | TGTGCCAGCGGTGAACAGGGGGCAGGAAACATTCAGTACTTC | CASGEQGAGNIQYF
TRBJ2-5 | NA | TRBV14 | NA | TGTGCCAGCAGCCAATTCCCGCAAGAGACCCAGTACTTC | CASSQFPQETQYF
TRBJ1-4 | NA | TRBV19 | NA | TGTGCCAGCAAACGAGCGGGATACCCGGGTAATGAAAAACTGTTTTTT | CASKRAGYPGNEKLFF
TRBJ2-2 | NA | TRBV5-8 | NA | TGTGCCAGCGGCGTAGGGAGGGGGACCGGGGAGCTGTTTTTT | CASGVGRGTGELFF
TRBJ2-3 | NA | TRBV2 | TRBD1 | TGTGCCAGCGGGGTACAGGGGTTGGATACGCAGTATTTT | CASGVQGLDTQYF
TRBJ1-1 | NA | TRBV19 | TRBD1 | TGTGCCAGTAGGACAGGGGAGGGTCGGGACACTGAAGCTTTCTTT | CASRTGEGRDTEAFF
TRBJ2-3 | NA | TRBV24-1 | NA | TGTGCCATCCGGGACTCCCGCACAGATACGCAGTATTTT | CAIRDSRTDTQYF
TRBJ1-2 | NA | TRBV10-3 | NA | TGTGCCATCAGTGAGTCGATAGTTACCACTGACTATGGCTACACCTTC | CAISESIVTTDYGYTF
TRBJ2-7 | NA | TRBV5-1 | NA | TGCGCCAGCAGCTTGGCGGTGGGGGGCTACGAGCAGTACTTC | CASSLAVGGYEQYF
TRBJ1-2 | NA | TRBV28 | TRBD1 | TGTGCCATCGTCGGGACAGAAGACTATGGCTACACCTTC | CAIVGTEDYGYTF
TRBJ1-4 | NA | TRBV19 | TRBD1 | TGTGCCACCCACGATGACAGGGGTAATGAAAAACTGTTTTTT | CATHDDRGNEKLFF
TRBJ1-2 | once | TRBV27 | TRBD1 | TGTGCCAGCAGTTTAACTGAGGGGGCCCGGGGTGGCTACACCTTC | CASSLTEGARGGYTF
TRBJ1-2 | NA | TRBV27 | TRBD1 | TGTGCCAGCAGCTGGCAGGGGGCGGGAGGCTACACCTTC | CASSWQGAGGYTF
TRBJ1-5 | NA | TRBV19 | NA | TGTGCCAGTAATCGGCGGGGGGCCCGCAATCAGCCCCAGCATTTT | CASNRRGARNQPQHF
TRBJ1-1 | NA | TRBV5-1 | TRBD1 | TGCGCCAGCAGGGGACAGGGGGCCGGGAACACTGAAGCTTTCTTT | CASRGQGAGNTEAFF
TRBJ2-5 | NA | TRBV7-2 | TRBD2 | TGTGCCAGCAGCGGAGGACTAGTCCGGGAGACCCAGTACTTC | CASSGGLVRETQYF
TRBJ1-5 | NA | TRBV19 | NA | TGTGCCAGTACCGGGGGGCTTAGCAATCAGCCCCAGCATTTT | CASTGGLSNQPQHF
TRBJ2-1 | NA | TRBV7-7 | TRBD1 | TGTGCCAGCAGCGGGGGACAGGGTAGTATTGGTGAGCAGTTCTTC | CASSGGQGSIGEQFF
TRBJ1-5 | NA | TRBV27 | NA | TGTGCCAGCAGTTTCCTTCAGGGACAGCCCCAGCATTTT | CASSFLQGQPQHF
TRBJ2-1 | NA | TRBV10-1 | TRBD2 | TGCGCCAGCAGCGCCGGGAGGGGGGTCTACAATGAGCAGTTCTTC | CASSAGRGVYNEQFF
TRBJ2-7 | NA | TRBV5-5 | TRBD2 | TGTGCCAGCAGCTTGCTTCTAGCGGGGTCCTACGAGCAGTACTTC | CASSLLLAGSYEQYF
TRBJ1-1 | NA | TRBV4-1 | NA | TGCGCCAGCAGCCGAGAGACAGTGGGAAACACTGAAGCTTTCTTT | CASSRETVGNTEAFF
TRBJ1-2 | NA | TRBV12-3/TRBV12-4 | NA | TGTGCCAGCAGTTTTGGCAGGGCCTATGGCTACACCTTC | CASSFGRAYGYTF
TRBJ1-3 | NA | TRBV6-1 | NA | TGTGCCAGCAGTGACATGTCTGGAAACACCATATATTTT | CASSDMSGNTIYF
TRBJ2-1 | NA | TRBV29-1 | NA | TGCAGCGTTCACCACAACCCTCTGTTGAATGAGCAGTTCTTC | CSVHHNPLLNEQFF
TRBJ2-2 | NA | TRBV5-1 | TRBD1 | TGCGCCAGCGGACGACGCCGGGACAGACCACCGAACACCGGGGAGCTGTTTTTT | CASGRRRDRPPNTGELFF